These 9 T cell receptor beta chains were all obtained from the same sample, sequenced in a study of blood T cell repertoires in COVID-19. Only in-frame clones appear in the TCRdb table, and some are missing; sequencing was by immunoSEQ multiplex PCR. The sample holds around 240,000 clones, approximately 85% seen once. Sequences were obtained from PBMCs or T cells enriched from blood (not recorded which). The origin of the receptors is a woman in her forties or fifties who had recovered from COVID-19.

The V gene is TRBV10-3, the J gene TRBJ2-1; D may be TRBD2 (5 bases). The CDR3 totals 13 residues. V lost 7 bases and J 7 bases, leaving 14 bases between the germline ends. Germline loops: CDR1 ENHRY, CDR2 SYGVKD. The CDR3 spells CAITAGPGNEQFF. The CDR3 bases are TGTGCCATCACGGCGGGCCCCGGGAATGAGCAGTTCTTC.

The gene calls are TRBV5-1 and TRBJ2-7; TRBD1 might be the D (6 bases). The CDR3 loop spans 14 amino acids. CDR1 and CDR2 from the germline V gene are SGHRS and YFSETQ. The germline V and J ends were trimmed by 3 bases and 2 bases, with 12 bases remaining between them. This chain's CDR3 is CASSSQGPAYEQYF. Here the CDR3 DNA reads TGCGCCAGCAGCTCCCAGGGGCCTGCCTACGAGCAGTACTTC.

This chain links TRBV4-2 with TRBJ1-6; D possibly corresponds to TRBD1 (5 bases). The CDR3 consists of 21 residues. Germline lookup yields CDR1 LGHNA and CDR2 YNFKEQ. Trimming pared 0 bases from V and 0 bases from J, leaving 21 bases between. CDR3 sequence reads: CASSQDSVGEAGSSYNSPLHF. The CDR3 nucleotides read TGTGCCAGCAGCCAAGATTCAGTCGGGGAGGCAGGGAGCTCCTATAATTCACCCCTCCACTTT.

The CDR3 sequence is CASSPGTGYTGELFF. The CDR3 region has the DNA TGTGCCAGCAGTCCCGGGACAGGGTACACCGGGGAGCTGTTTTTT. The V call is TRBV11-3, the J call TRBJ2-2, with 9 bases that match TRBD1. This CDR3 spans 15 amino acids. Germline loops: CDR1 SGHNT, CDR2 YENEEA. After removal of 6 bases from V and 3 bases from J, the junction contained 5 bases not matched to a gene.

CDR3 in amino acids: CASSLVGGVNGYTF. As DNA, the CDR3 is TGCGCCAGCAGCTTGGTCGGAGGGGTCAATGGCTACACCTTC. The chain has TRBV5-1 and TRBJ1-2, with TRBD1 as a possible D gene (5 bases). The CDR3 is made up of 14 amino acids. Germline assignment: CDR1 SGHRS and CDR2 YFSETQ. The V and J ends lost 0 bases and 6 bases respectively, with 12 bases between them.

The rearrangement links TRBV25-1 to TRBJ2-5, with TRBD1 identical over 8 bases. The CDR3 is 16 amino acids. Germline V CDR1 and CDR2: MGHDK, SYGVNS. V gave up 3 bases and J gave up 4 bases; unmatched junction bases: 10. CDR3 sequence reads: CASSDHGQGIAETQYF. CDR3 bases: TGTGCCAGCAGTGACCACGGACAGGGAATTGCAGAGACCCAGTACTTC.

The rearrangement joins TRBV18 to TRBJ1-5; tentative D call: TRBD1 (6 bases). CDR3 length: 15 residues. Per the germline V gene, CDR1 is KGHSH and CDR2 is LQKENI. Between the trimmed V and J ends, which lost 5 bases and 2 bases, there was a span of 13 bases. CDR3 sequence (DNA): TGTGCCAGCTCAGTTGAACAGGGAGGCAATCAGCCCCAGCATTTT. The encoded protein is CASSVEQGGNQPQHF.

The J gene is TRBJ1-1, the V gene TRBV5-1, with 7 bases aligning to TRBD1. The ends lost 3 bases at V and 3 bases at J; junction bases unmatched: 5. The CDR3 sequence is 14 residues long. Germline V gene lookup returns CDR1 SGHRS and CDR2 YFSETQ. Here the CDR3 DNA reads TGCGCCAGCAGCTACAAACAGGGGTACACTGAAGCTTTCTTT. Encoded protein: CASSYKQGYTEAFF.

The CDR3 loop reads CASSIGDRGHEQFF. The CDR3 nucleotides are TGTGCCAGTAGTATAGGAGACAGGGGACATGAGCAGTTCTTC. This chain uses TRBV19 with TRBJ2-1; 8 nucleotides match TRBD1. The CDR3 length is 14 residues. V trimming: 1 base; J trimming: 8 bases; junction bases outside the gene matches: 4. Per germline, CDR1 LNHDA and CDR2 SQIVND (reference sequence). Variable domain in full (rest from reference TRBV19 and TRBJ2-1): DGGITQSPKYLFRKEGQNVTLSCEQNLNHDAMYWYRQDPGQGLRLIYYSQIVNDFQKGDIAEGYSVSREKKESFPLTVTSAQKNPTAFYLCASSIGDRGHEQFFGPGTRLTVL.